This entry lists 13 T cell receptor beta chains sequenced from one sample in a study of T cell responses to AZD1222 COVID-19 vaccine. Repertoires were generated with immunoSEQ multiplex PCR, while TCRdb's copy carries only in-frame clones and drops some. The data contain 120,000 to 150,000 clones, 88% of them singletons. The source was peripheral blood, collected 28 days after the second dose of the MenACWY control vaccine. The receptors were gathered from an adult who received the MenACWY meningococcal vaccine as a control.

The chain carries TRBV5-4 and TRBJ2-1; 8 positions match TRBD2. Unmatched junction bases numbered 7, after V lost 4 bases and J lost 4 bases. Per germline, CDR1 SGHNT and CDR2 YYREEE (reference sequence). The CDR3 totals 15 residues. The CDR3 DNA is TGTGCCAGCAGCGGAACTAGCGGAGGTTACAATGAGCAGTTCTTC. Its protein is CASSGTSGGYNEQFF.

The rearrangement links TRBV7-2 to TRBJ2-7; TRBD2 agrees at 7 bases. The V and J ends lost 5 bases and 6 bases, in that order; junction bases with no gene match: 10. The germline V gene encodes CDR1 SGHTA and CDR2 FQGNSA. This CDR3 region has 14 residues. The CDR3 bases are TGTGCCAGCAGCCCGGTAGGCGGGAGAGGCGAGCAGTACTTC. Protein product: CASSPVGGRGEQYF. The complete variable domain, with remaining parts taken from reference TRBV7-2 and TRBJ2-7, reads GAGVSQSPSNKVTEKGKDVELRCDPISGHTALYWYRQSLGQGLEFLIYFQGNSAPDKSGLPSDRFSAERTGGSVSTLTIQRTQQEDSAVYLCASSPVGGRGEQYFGPGTRLTVT.

The V call is TRBV10-3, the J call TRBJ1-5, with no clear D. The CDR3 length is 13 residues. Per germline, CDR1 ENHRY and CDR2 SYGVKD. The V and J ends lost 6 bases and 0 bases respectively, with 6 bases between them. This CDR3 reads CAIREDSNQPQHF. CDR3 sequence (DNA): TGTGCCATCAGGGAGGATAGCAATCAGCCCCAGCATTTT.

The chain has TRBV15 and TRBJ2-3; D is uncertain. CDR1 and CDR2 from the germline V gene are LNHNV and YYDKDF (reference sequence). V lost 0 bases, J lost 3 bases, and 10 bases lay in between. This CDR3 has 15 residues. The chain's CDR3 is CATSRDPQDTDTQYF. The CDR3 region has the DNA TGTGCCACCAGCAGAGATCCCCAGGATACAGATACGCAGTATTTT.

The V gene is TRBV30, the J gene TRBJ1-1, with TRBD1 matching over 8 bases. The V gene end was trimmed by 4 bases and the J gene end by 5 bases; junction bases not matched to a gene: 6. This CDR3 spans 13 amino acids. Looked up from germline, CDR1 is GTSNPN and CDR2 is SVGIG (reference sequence). CDR3 residues: CAWTRDRGTEAFF. The DNA for the CDR3 is TGTGCCTGGACCAGAGACAGGGGAACTGAAGCTTTCTTT. Full variable domain (remainder filled in from reference TRBV30 and TRBJ1-1): SQTIHQWPATLVQPVGSPLSLECTVEGTSNPNLYWYRQAAGRGLQLLFYSVGIGQISSEVPQNLSASRPQDRQFILSSKKLLLSDSGFYLCAWTRDRGTEAFFGQGTRLTVV.

The chain uses TRBV2 and TRBJ1-3; D gene uncertain. V dropped 4 bases and J dropped 0 bases, with 10 bases sitting between them. Germline assignment: CDR1 SNHLY and CDR2 FYNNEI. This CDR3 comprises 15 residues. Here the CDR3 DNA reads TGTGCCAGCAGTGTACTGGGTTACTCTGGAAACACCATATATTTT. It encodes CASSVLGYSGNTIYF. The complete variable domain, with remaining parts taken from reference TRBV2 and TRBJ1-3, reads EPEVTQTPSHQVTQMGQEVILRCVPISNHLYFYWYRQILGQKVEFLVSFYNNEISEKSEIFDDQFSVERPDGSNFTLKIRSTKLEDSAMYFCASSVLGYSGNTIYFGEGSWLTVV.

The chain employs TRBV30 and TRBJ1-1; no definite D call. V lost 3 bases to trimming and J lost 7 bases, with 9 bases between them. The CDR3 contains 11 residues. Germline V gives CDR1 GTSNPN, CDR2 SVGIG (reference sequence). CDR3 sequence (DNA): TGTGCCTGGAGAAGGGATTTTGAAGCTTTCTTT. Residues: CAWRRDFEAFF.

Here the CDR3 DNA reads TGTGCCAGCAGGGGCAACGGCTATGGCTACACCTTC. Protein sequence: CASRGNGYGYTF. The V gene is TRBV27, the J gene TRBJ1-2; no definite D call. The CDR3 consists of 12 residues. The V gene lost 6 bases and the J gene lost 4 bases, with 9 bases spanning the gap. Germline V gene data show CDR1 as MNHEY and CDR2 as SMNVEV (reference sequence).

The chain joins TRBV3-1 (or the pseudogene TRBV3-2) to TRBJ2-3; D gene unclear. Germline CDR1 is LGHDT and CDR2 is YNNKEL (reference sequence). The germline V and J ends were trimmed by 4 bases and 7 bases, with 9 bases remaining between them. The CDR3 contains 12 residues. This chain's CDR3 is CASSLKENTQYF. CDR3 DNA sequence: TGTGCCAGCAGCCTGAAGGAAAATACGCAGTATTTT.

The chain employs TRBV7-9 and TRBJ1-4, with D hard to call. V lost 0 bases, J lost 13 bases, and 9 bases lay in between. CDR3 length equals 12 residues. Germline V lookup: CDR1 SEHNR, CDR2 FQNEAQ (reference sequence). This chain's CDR3 is CASSLAGWGLFF. The CDR3 bases are TGTGCCAGCAGCTTAGCAGGGTGGGGACTGTTTTTT. Full variable domain (outside the CDR3, taken from reference TRBV7-9 and TRBJ1-4): DTGVSQNPRHKITKRGQNVTFRCDPISEHNRLYWYRQTLGQGPEFLTYFQNEAQLEKSRLLSDRFSAERPKGSFSTLEIQRTEQGDSAMYLCASSLAGWGLFFGSGTQLSVL.

J is TRBJ2-7 and V is TRBV19; a weak D match, TRBD1 (5 bases). This CDR3 region has 17 residues. The V gene lost 3 bases and the J gene lost 4 bases, with 22 bases spanning the gap. CDR1 and CDR2 from the germline V gene are LNHDA and SQIVND (reference sequence). This CDR3 reads CASSISYRPPFLYEQYF. The CDR3 region has the DNA TGTGCCAGTAGTATCTCGTACAGGCCCCCCTTCTTGTACGAGCAGTACTTC.

The rearrangement joins TRBV5-4 to TRBJ1-2; D remains unclear. The germline V and J ends were trimmed by 3 bases and 4 bases, with 13 bases remaining between them. The CDR3 is made up of 14 amino acids. Per the germline V gene, CDR1 is SGHNT and CDR2 is YYREEE (reference sequence). CDR3 sequence: CASSWEGSGYGYTF. In DNA, the CDR3 is TGTGCCAGCAGCTGGGAGGGATCGGGCTATGGCTACACCTTC.

The chain recombines TRBV7-9 with TRBJ1-2; the match to TRBD1 covers 8 bases. Germline CDR1 is SEHNR and CDR2 is FQNEAQ (reference sequence). Germline trimming cut 4 bases from V and 3 bases from J; bases unmatched to any gene: 4. The CDR3 is 14 amino acids. The CDR3 DNA is TGTGCCAGCAGCTCGGGGACAGGAGACTATGGCTACACCTTC. Protein sequence: CASSSGTGDYGYTF.